The text below deals with one T cell receptor beta chain. This sample is drawn from a study of blood T cell repertoires in COVID-19. At the level of the study: Both acute and convalescent COVID-19 samples were obtained from the United States, Italy and Spain. T cells, B-cell-depleted T cells, or PBMCs provided the cDNA or gDNA that served as material.

The germline V gene has CDR1 MNHEY and CDR2 SVGAGI. This CDR3 is 12 amino acids long. V was cut by 9 bases and J by 10 bases, with 15 bases left in between. Original data processing: Nucleated cell counts were estimated from reference gene primer amplification. Method: immunoSEQ multiplex PCR; TCRdb's copy keeps in-frame clones and lacks some. V, J and clone size derive from that table, while D and trimming were established from the DNA sequence. The table lists some 85,000 clones, approximately 80% of them singletons, with around 50% in the top ten. The chain carries TRBV6-5 and TRBJ1-4; D remains ambiguous. Sequenced material: peripheral blood. This clonotype was obtained from a human donor in a cohort sampled during active COVID-19. CDR3 residues: CASGRFLAKLFF. The CDR3, as DNA: TGTGCCAGTGGGAGGTTCCTAGCAAAACTGTTTTTT.